What follows are 8 T cell receptor beta chains derived from one specimen sequenced in a study of shared clonotypes between healthy human individuals. CD45RO-negative, CCR7-selected cells formed the naive CD8 fraction, which excluded terminally differentiated effector memory CD45RA+ cells. The assay was immunoSEQ multiplex PCR, and TCRdb's table has in-frame clones only and misses some. The sample has roughly 2.1 million clones, about 92% seen once. Sequencing was done on a sample of naive CD8+ T cells from PBMCs. These receptors originate from a man between 18 and 35 years old in good health. Some clones in this sample may be carry-over from other donors' samples.

This sequence joins TRBV19 and TRBJ2-5; 16 bases line up with TRBD2. The CDR3 length is 18 residues. The trim removed 6 bases at V and 2 bases at J, leaving 9 bases unmatched. Germline V CDR1 and CDR2: LNHDA, SQIVND (reference sequence). CDR3 bases: TGTGCCAGTAGCCCTAAGGGACTAGCGGGAGGGCTTCAAGAGACCCAGTACTTC. This gives the protein CASSPKGLAGGLQETQYF.

The CDR3 DNA is TGTGCCAGCAGCGGGGTGGCAGGCCCAAGTCGGGAGCAGTACTTC. Translated: CASSGVAGPSREQYF. The genes are TRBV5-6 and TRBJ2-7; D ambiguous. Germline loops: CDR1 SGHDT, CDR2 YYEEEE. The CDR3 runs to 15 residues. V shed 4 bases and J shed 7 bases, with 21 bases lying between them. Full variable domain (outside the CDR3, taken from reference TRBV5-6 and TRBJ2-7): DAGVTQSPTHLIKTRGQQVTLRCSPKSGHDTVSWYQQALGQGPQFIFQYYEEEERQRGNFPDRFSGHQFPNYSSELNVNALLLGDSALYLCASSGVAGPSREQYFGPGTRLTVT.

The chain employs TRBV9 and TRBJ2-1; maybe TRBD2 (5 bases). The CDR3 has 14 amino acids. Germline V gives CDR1 SGDLS, CDR2 YYNGEE. Trimming stripped 4 bases from V and 3 bases from J, with 11 bases between. CDR3 residues: CASSIRADYNEQFF. The CDR3 DNA reads TGTGCCAGCAGCATCCGAGCGGACTACAATGAGCAGTTCTTC.

J is TRBJ2-3 and V is TRBV29-1; maybe TRBD2 (7 bases). In germline, CDR1 is SQVTM, CDR2 ANQGSEA. The CDR3 runs 16 residues. Trimming removed 7 bases from V and 4 bases from J, with 24 bases in between. CDR3 in amino acids: CSAEGGERPRADTQYF. CDR3 coding DNA: TGCAGCGCCGAGGGGGGGGAACGTCCGCGCGCAGATACGCAGTATTTT.

V is TRBV5-4 and J is TRBJ1-2; D is uncertain. CDR3 length equals 13 residues. Germline-derived CDR1 and CDR2 are SGHNT and YYREEE (reference sequence). V dropped 5 bases and J dropped 1 base, with 9 bases sitting between them. In nucleotides, the CDR3 is TGTGCCAGCAGTACGACTCTTAACTATGGCTACACCTTC. Its translation is CASSTTLNYGYTF.

The rearrangement links TRBV27 to TRBJ1-2, with D possibly matching TRBD1 (6 bases). CDR3 length: 13 amino acids. Germline V gene sequence: CDR1 MNHEY, CDR2 SMNVEV (reference sequence). Trimming shortened V by 10 bases and J by 4 bases, and 16 bases separated the two germline ends. The CDR3, as DNA: TGTGCCACGCTGAGCCAGGGGCCCTATGGCTACACCTTC. Protein product: CATLSQGPYGYTF.

The chain carries TRBV4-3 and TRBJ2-7; possibly TRBD1 for D (6 bases). The CDR3 is 15 amino acids. Germline assignment: CDR1 LGHNA and CDR2 YSLEER. The V end lost 0 bases, the J end lost 3 bases, and 12 bases lay between the germline ends. The CDR3, as DNA: TGCGCCAGCAGCCAAGATCGGGACACATACTACGAGCAGTACTTC. As protein: CASSQDRDTYYEQYF.

The count of this clone is one. J is TRBJ1-4 and V is TRBV13, with no clear D. Germline V gene lookup returns CDR1 PRHDT and CDR2 FYEKMQ (reference sequence). The length of the CDR3 is 15 residues. Deletions cut 0 bases from V and 4 bases from J, with 9 bases between. The CDR3 nucleotides read TGTGCCAGCAGCTTAGGTGGTGGAATTAATGAAAAACTGTTTTTT. Translating it yields CASSLGGGINEKLFF.